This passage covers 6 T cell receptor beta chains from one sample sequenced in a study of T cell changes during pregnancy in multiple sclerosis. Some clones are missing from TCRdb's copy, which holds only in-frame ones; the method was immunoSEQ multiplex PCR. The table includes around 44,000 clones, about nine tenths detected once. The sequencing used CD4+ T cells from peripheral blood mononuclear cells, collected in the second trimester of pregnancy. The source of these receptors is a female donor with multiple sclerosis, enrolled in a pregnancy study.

CDR3 bases: TGTGCCAGCAGGAGCTTAACAGATACGCAGTATTTT. Amino acid sequence: CASRSLTDTQYF. The chain joins TRBV6-6 to TRBJ2-3; D not certain. Trimming removed 6 bases at V and 3 bases at J, with 7 bases between. The CDR3 sequence is 12 residues long. Germline CDR1 is MNHNY and CDR2 is SVGAGI (reference sequence).

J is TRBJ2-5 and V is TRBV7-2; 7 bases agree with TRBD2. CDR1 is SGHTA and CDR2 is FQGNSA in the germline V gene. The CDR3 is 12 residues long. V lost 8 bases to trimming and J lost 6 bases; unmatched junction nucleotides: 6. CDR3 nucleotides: TGTGCCAGCCGCGGGAGTAGGAAGACCCAGTACTTC. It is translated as CASRGSRKTQYF.

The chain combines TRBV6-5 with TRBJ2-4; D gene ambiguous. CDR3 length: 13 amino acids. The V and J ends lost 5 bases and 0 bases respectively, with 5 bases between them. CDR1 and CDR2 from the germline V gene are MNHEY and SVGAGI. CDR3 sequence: CASSTLAKNIQYF. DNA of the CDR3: TGTGCCAGCAGTACATTAGCCAAAAACATTCAGTACTTC.

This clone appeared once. In DNA form, the CDR3 reads TGTGCCAGCAGAGACAGGGGCAGCTCCTACAATGAGCAGTTCTTC. Translating gives CASRDRGSSYNEQFF. V and J are TRBV2 and TRBJ2-1; 8 bases align to TRBD1. Trimming cost V 6 bases and J 0 bases; bases outside gene matches: 4. The germline V gene has CDR1 SNHLY and CDR2 FYNNEI. The CDR3 extends over 15 amino acids.

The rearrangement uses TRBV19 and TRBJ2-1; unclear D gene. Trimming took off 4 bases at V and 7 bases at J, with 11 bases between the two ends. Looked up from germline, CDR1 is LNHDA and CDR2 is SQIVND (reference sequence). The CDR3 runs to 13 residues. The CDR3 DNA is TGTGCCAGTAGTAGGGCCCATGGGAATGAGCAGTTCTTC. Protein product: CASSRAHGNEQFF.

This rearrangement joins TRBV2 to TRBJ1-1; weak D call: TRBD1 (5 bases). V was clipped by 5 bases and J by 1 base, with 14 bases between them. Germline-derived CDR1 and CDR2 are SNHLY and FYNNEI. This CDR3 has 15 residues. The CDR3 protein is CASSSLGQGNTEAFF. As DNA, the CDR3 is TGTGCCAGCAGTAGTTTAGGGCAGGGGAACACTGAAGCTTTCTTT.